This TCR beta chain was observed in a study of blood T cells in healthy people across ages. The CDR3 extends over 14 amino acids. V lost 6 bases, J lost 4 bases, and 6 bases stayed unmatched. Then a second PCR, running about 6 to 11 cycles, was carried out with a sample-barcoded 5' primer and a J-beta primer mix. TCRdb analysed the 5' RACE reads with MiXCR anew, one entry per CDR3 protein. Of about 670,000 distinct CDR3 sequences listed, roughly half are singletons. The chain has TRBV12-3 or TRBV12-4 and TRBJ1-1, with 9 bases that match TRBD1. This TCR was recovered from an elderly woman in good health. Input material: blood. The CDR3 is CASSPGTGFTEAFF. The CDR3 region has the DNA TGTGCCAGCAGCCCCGGGACAGGGTTCACTGAAGCTTTCTTT.